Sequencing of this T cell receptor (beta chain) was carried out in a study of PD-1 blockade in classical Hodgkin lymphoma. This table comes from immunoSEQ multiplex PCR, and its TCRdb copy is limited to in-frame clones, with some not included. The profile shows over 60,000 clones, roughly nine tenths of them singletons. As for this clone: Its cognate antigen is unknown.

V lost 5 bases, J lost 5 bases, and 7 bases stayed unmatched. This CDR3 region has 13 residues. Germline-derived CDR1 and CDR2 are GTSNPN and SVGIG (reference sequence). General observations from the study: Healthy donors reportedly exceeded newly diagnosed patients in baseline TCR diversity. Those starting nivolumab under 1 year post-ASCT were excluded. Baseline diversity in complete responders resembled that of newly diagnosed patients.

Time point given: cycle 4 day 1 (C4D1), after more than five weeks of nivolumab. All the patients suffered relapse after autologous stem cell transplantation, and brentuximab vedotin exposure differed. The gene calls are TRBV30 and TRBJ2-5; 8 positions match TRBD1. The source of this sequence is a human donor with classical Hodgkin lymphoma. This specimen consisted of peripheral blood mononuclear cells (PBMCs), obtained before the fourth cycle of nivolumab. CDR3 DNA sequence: TGTGCCTGGGACAGGGGTCATAGGGAGACCCAGTACTTC. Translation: CAWDRGHRETQYF.